One and the same sample provided the 27 T cell receptor beta chains below, sequenced in a study of beta chain features in type 1 diabetes. cDNA synthesis used the whole RNA isolate, giving expressed TCRB sequences. Using immunoSEQ multiplex PCR, the repertoire was profiled, and TCRdb retains in-frame clones only, with some absent. The sample holds nearly 350,000 clones; 7.5% to 9% are singletons and the top ten take approximately 0.47%. Sequenced: central memory CD4+ T cells from blood. These receptors originate from a woman between 18 and 29 years old in good health.

This clone was found a few times. V and J are TRBV5-4 and TRBJ1-1; the D gene is possibly TRBD1 (6 bases). This CDR3 contains 17 residues. Per the germline V gene, CDR1 is SGHNT and CDR2 is YYREEE (reference sequence). V was clipped by 4 bases and J by 4 bases, with 23 bases between them. CDR3 in amino acids: CASSPGTSDPGSTEAFF. The CDR3 nucleotides are TGTGCCAGCAGCCCAGGGACAAGCGACCCAGGAAGCACTGAAGCTTTCTTT.

The chain carries TRBV6-1 and TRBJ2-1, with D unclear. The CDR3 runs 14 residues. V was trimmed by 6 bases and J by 6 bases, leaving 15 bases between them. Germline values: CDR1 MNHNS, CDR2 SASEGT. CDR3 amino acids: CASSKQVWGNEQFF. The CDR3 DNA reads TGTGCCAGCAGCAAGCAAGTGTGGGGCAATGAGCAGTTCTTC.

The V call is TRBV4-3, the J call TRBJ1-1; the D gene is possibly TRBD1 (5 bases). Trimming shortened V by 4 bases and J by 2 bases, and 17 bases separated the two germline ends. CDR1 and CDR2 (germline): LGHNA, YSLEER. CDR3 length: 16 residues. As DNA, the CDR3 is TGCGCCAGCAGCCGAGAACCCCCCGACAGAAACACTGAAGCTTTCTTT. Translating it yields CASSREPPDRNTEAFF.

In its sample, this clone was seen a few times. This rearrangement joins TRBV5-4 to TRBJ1-2; D not certain. V was trimmed by 5 bases and J by 4 bases, leaving 18 bases between them. This CDR3 is 15 amino acids long. Looked up from germline, CDR1 is SGHNT and CDR2 is YYREEE (reference sequence). CDR3 nucleotide sequence: TGTGCCAGCAGTAAGTCCCCGGGGAAGGTCTATGGCTACACCTTC. Translated: CASSKSPGKVYGYTF.

The CDR3 DNA is TGTGCCAGCAGTCCCAAGTTAAAGGGAAGTGTC. It specifies CASSPKLKGSV. The chain combines TRBV27 with TRBJ2-7; D is unclear. The V gene's germline CDR1 is MNHEY and CDR2 SMNVEV (reference sequence). The CDR3 sequence is 11 residues long.

CDR3 coding DNA: TGTGCCAGTAGAAACACAGGTCTGGGTCAGCCCCAGCATTTT. Translating gives CASRNTGLGQPQHF. This chain links TRBV19 with TRBJ1-5; TRBD1 might be the D (5 bases). Germline lookup yields CDR1 LNHDA and CDR2 SQIVND (reference sequence). The CDR3 is 14 amino acids. Trimming pared 6 bases from V and 6 bases from J, leaving 15 bases between.

In its sample, this clone was seen once. The chain uses TRBV2 and TRBJ2-5; 8 bases are shared with TRBD2. The germline V gene has CDR1 SNHLY and CDR2 FYNNEI. V lost 4 bases and J lost 10; bases outside the gene matches: 11. There are 14 residues in the CDR3. For the CDR3, the DNA is TGTGCCAGCAGTGCGGACCTCGCGGGGGGTGTCCAGTACTTC. This gives the protein CASSADLAGGVQYF.

J is TRBJ2-5 and V is TRBV5-4; 12 bases fit TRBD2. V shed 4 bases and J 4 bases; nucleotides not matched to a gene: 5. The CDR3 runs 15 residues. Germline V lookup: CDR1 SGHNT, CDR2 YYREEE (reference sequence). The DNA for the CDR3 is TGTGCCAGCAGCCCGTCTAGCGGGAGGGGAGAGACCCAGTACTTC. This sequence encodes CASSPSSGRGETQYF.

In its sample, this clone was seen many times. This sample includes further DNA sequences coding for the same CDR3. This chain links TRBV10-1 with TRBJ2-7; D remains ambiguous. Trimming cost V 3 bases and J 2 bases, with 11 bases left between them. Germline V CDR1 and CDR2: WNHNN, SYGVQD (reference sequence). This CDR3 is built from 14 residues. CDR3 nucleotide sequence: TGCGCCAGCAGTGATCTGACCACCGCCTACGAGCAGTACTTC. Translating gives CASSDLTTAYEQYF.

This rearrangement joins TRBV25-1 to TRBJ2-1, with 11 bases lining up with TRBD2. V was clipped by 1 base and J by 8 bases; unmatched bases: 7. CDR3 length: 16 residues. Germline CDR1 and CDR2: MGHDK and SYGVNS. The CDR3 DNA is TGTGCCAGCAGTGAATCAGGTAGCGGGAGGGGTTATGAGCAGTTCTTC. It is translated as CASSESGSGRGYEQFF.

V gene TRBV25-1 combines with J gene TRBJ2-5, with 9 bases matching TRBD2. Germline assignment: CDR1 MGHDK and CDR2 SYGVNS. This CDR3 contains 18 residues. With V trimmed by 1 base and J by 3 bases, 12 bases remained unmatched. CDR3: CASSESGRVAGVKETQYF. In nucleotides, the CDR3 is TGTGCCAGCAGTGAATCTGGCAGGGTAGCGGGAGTTAAAGAGACCCAGTACTTC.

This chain joins TRBV7-2 and TRBJ2-5, with 7 bases that match TRBD1. Germline CDR1 is SGHTA and CDR2 is FQGNSA. V shed 2 bases and J 5 bases; nucleotides not matched to a gene: 11. CDR3 length: 16 residues. CDR3 coding DNA: TGTGCCAGCAGCTTATTTCAGATTCCACAGGGGGAGACCCAGTACTTC. This translates into CASSLFQIPQGETQYF.

This clone was seen a few times. V is TRBV7-2 and J is TRBJ2-7; D might be TRBD2 (6 bases). This CDR3 spans 14 amino acids. Trimming shortened V by 4 bases and J by 11 bases, and 21 bases separated the two germline ends. CDR1 and CDR2 (germline): SGHTA, FQGNSA. As DNA, the CDR3 is TGTGCCAGCAGCTCGACAAGCGGAGGATCGGGGGAGTACTTC. Its translation is CASSSTSGGSGEYF.

This clone was seen repeatedly, ten times or more. CDR3 sequence reads: CASSLGLAGMKQYF. The DNA of the CDR3 is TGTGCCAGCTCACTGGGACTAGCGGGAATGAAGCAGTACTTC. The chain carries TRBV18 and TRBJ2-7; TRBD2 agrees at 13 bases. Unmatched junction bases numbered 5, after V lost 4 bases and J lost 8 bases. Germline V lookup: CDR1 KGHSH, CDR2 LQKENI. This CDR3 region has 14 residues.

The rearrangement joins TRBV7-2 to TRBJ2-7, with D hard to call. Germline V gene lookup returns CDR1 SGHTA and CDR2 FQGNSA. This CDR3 region has 14 residues. With 3 bases removed from V and 3 bases from J, the gap between germline ends came to 12 bases. The CDR3 nucleotides are TGTGCCAGCAGCTTTAACCCAACCAGCTACGAGCAGTACTTC. Translation: CASSFNPTSYEQYF.

This clone occurred a few times. Other DNA sequences in this specimen translate into the identical CDR3. This chain joins TRBV5-1 and TRBJ2-1; 11 bases line up with TRBD1. Germline values: CDR1 SGHRS, CDR2 YFSETQ. After removal of 4 bases from V and 6 bases from J, the junction contained 3 bases not matched to a gene. The CDR3 contains 14 residues. CDR3 DNA: TGCGCCAGCAGCCCCGGGACAGGGGGCAATGAGCAGTTCTTC. Protein product: CASSPGTGGNEQFF.

The chain is built from TRBV11-2 and TRBJ2-5; no reliable D call. Trimming left V 1 base short and J 4 bases short, with 7 bases between. The germline V gene encodes CDR1 SGHAT and CDR2 FQNNGV. The CDR3 is 13 residues long. CDR3 nucleotides: TGTGCCAGCAGCTTAGGCTTTGGAGAGACCCAGTACTTC. Translating gives CASSLGFGETQYF. Looking up the rest from reference TRBV11-2 and TRBJ2-5 gives the full variable domain: EAGVAQSPRYKIIEKRQSVAFWCNPISGHATLYWYQQILGQGPKLLIQFQNNGVVDDSQLPKDRFSAERLKGVDSTLKIQPAKLEDSAVYLCASSLGFGETQYFGPGTRLLVL.

V usage is TRBV28 and J usage is TRBJ2-2; TRBD1 agrees at 9 bases. V gave up 4 bases and J gave up 6 bases; unmatched junction bases: 6. Germline CDR1 MDHEN, CDR2 SYDVKM. The CDR3 consists of 15 residues. The CDR3: CASSSSGTGPGELFF. The CDR3 coding sequence is TGTGCCAGCAGTTCTTCCGGGACAGGGCCCGGGGAGCTGTTTTTT.

This clone was recorded at least ten times. The chain carries TRBV28 and TRBJ2-7, with 10 bases that match TRBD2. V shed 4 bases and J 3 bases; nucleotides not matched to a gene: 12. Germline V CDR1 and CDR2: MDHEN, SYDVKM. The CDR3 totals 17 residues. The CDR3 reads CASSSSASGRYFYEQYF. CDR3 sequence (DNA): TGTGCCAGCAGTTCAAGCGCTAGCGGGAGATATTTCTACGAGCAGTACTTC. The full variable domain, with the rest looked up from reference TRBV28 and TRBJ2-7, is DVKVTQSSRYLVKRTGEKVFLECVQDMDHENMFWYRQDPGLGLRLIYFSYDVKMKEKGDIPEGYSVSREKKERFSLILESASTNQTSMYLCASSSSASGRYFYEQYFGPGTRLTVT.

This chain links TRBV6-1 with TRBJ1-1, with D uncertain. This CDR3 is built from 15 residues. V lost 5 bases and J lost 0, with 13 bases in between. The germline CDR1 and CDR2 sequences are MNHNS and SASEGT. The CDR3 coding sequence is TGTGCCAGCAGTTTTATACGGAACATGAACACTGAAGCTTTCTTT. Translating gives CASSFIRNMNTEAFF.

V usage is TRBV25-1 and J usage is TRBJ2-7; D gene ambiguous. This CDR3 has 12 residues. Trimming took off 7 bases at V and 6 bases at J, with 13 bases between the two ends. Germline loops: CDR1 MGHDK, CDR2 SYGVNS. The CDR3 sequence is CASKAMVGEQYF. CDR3 coding DNA: TGTGCCAGCAAAGCGATGGTTGGCGAGCAGTACTTC.

This rearrangement joins TRBV6-5 to TRBJ2-7, with 13 bases fitting TRBD2. V lost 8 bases, J lost 4 bases, and 2 bases stayed unmatched. In germline, CDR1 is MNHEY, CDR2 SVGAGI. The CDR3 totals 13 residues. The CDR3 here is CASWTSGRYEQYF. Here the CDR3 DNA reads TGTGCCAGCTGGACTAGCGGGAGATACGAGCAGTACTTC.

V is TRBV6-5 and J is TRBJ2-2; tentatively, D is TRBD2 (6 bases). This CDR3 contains 15 residues. Germline CDR1 is MNHEY and CDR2 is SVGAGI. The ends were cut back, 5 bases at V and 7 bases at J, with 17 bases in the middle. This CDR3 is CASSASGYGGGELFF. The DNA of the CDR3 is TGTGCCAGCAGTGCCAGCGGCTACGGGGGCGGGGAGCTGTTTTTT.

V usage is TRBV7-6 and J usage is TRBJ2-3, with 9 bases that match TRBD1. Trimming took 2 bases from V and 2 from J; bases not matched to a gene: 8. The germline gives CDR1 SGHVS, CDR2 FNYEAQ. The CDR3 extends over 17 amino acids. In DNA, the CDR3 is TGTGCCAGCAGCTTATTTGGCGGGACAGGGAACACAGATACGCAGTATTTT. As protein: CASSLFGGTGNTDTQYF. Full variable domain (outside the CDR3, taken from reference TRBV7-6 and TRBJ2-3): GAGVSQSPRYKVTKRGQDVALRCDPISGHVSLYWYRQALGQGPEFLTYFNYEAQQDKSGLPNDRFSAERPEGSISTLTIQRTEQRDSAMYRCASSLFGGTGNTDTQYFGPGTRLTVL.

The genes are TRBV11-2 and TRBJ2-3; possibly TRBD1 or TRBD2 for D (5 bases each). This CDR3 contains 17 residues. From germline, CDR1 is SGHAT and CDR2 FQNNGV. Deletions cut 5 bases from V and 1 base from J, with 19 bases between. DNA of the CDR3: TGTGCCAGCAGCCCTTCCCAGGGTGGAGGCCGCACAGATACGCAGTATTTT. Residues: CASSPSQGGGRTDTQYF.

The CDR3 spells CSVAPPSTGRTEAFF. The CDR3 nucleotides read TGCAGCGTTGCGCCCCCGTCGACAGGGCGAACTGAAGCTTTCTTT. This chain connects TRBV29-1 to TRBJ1-1; TRBD1 agrees at 7 bases. There are 15 residues in the CDR3. Germline lookup yields CDR1 SQVTM and CDR2 ANQGSEA. The V segment lost 4 bases and the J segment 5 bases; nucleotides outside the gene matches: 13.

The chain couples TRBV7-8 to TRBJ2-1, with D perhaps being TRBD1 or TRBD2 (6 bases each). The germline gives CDR1 SGHVS, CDR2 FQNEAQ. Deletions cut 5 bases from V and 5 bases from J, with 19 bases between. The CDR3 is 16 amino acids. CDR3 coding DNA: TGTGCCAGCAGCCTAATAAGGGGGGCGGGGCACAATGAGCAGTTCTTC. This encodes CASSLIRGAGHNEQFF.